This TCR beta chain was identified in a study of shared clonotypes between healthy human individuals. Study overall: Donors had three CD4 naive, three CD4 memory, two CD8 naive and one CD8 memory plate apiece.

V was trimmed by 0 bases and J by 9 bases, leaving 12 bases between them. From germline, CDR1 is SEHNR and CDR2 FQNEAQ (reference sequence). The CDR3 is made up of 14 amino acids. Regarding this clone: Its antigen is as yet unknown.

Findings and limits, study-wide: Large depth notwithstanding, sorted-subset sequencing proved incomplete by rarefaction.

Cells designated naive CD8 were CD45RO-negative and were positively selected for CCR7, with terminally differentiated effector memory CD45RA+ cells excluded. Generated by immunoSEQ multiplex PCR, the TCRdb table keeps only in-frame clones and is missing some. Of around 2,000,000 clones in the sample, around 96% were seen once. The chain links TRBV7-9 to TRBJ1-5; D not certain. This TCR was sampled from a man aged 18-30 years in good health. What was sequenced was naive CD8+ T cells sorted from blood. CDR3: CASSLAERPWPQHF. In DNA form, the CDR3 reads TGTGCCAGCAGCTTAGCGGAGAGGCCTTGGCCCCAGCATTTT. Full variable domain (missing parts from reference TRBV7-9 and TRBJ1-5): DTGVSQNPRHKITKRGQNVTFRCDPISEHNRLYWYRQTLGQGPEFLTYFQNEAQLEKSRLLSDRFSAERPKGSFSTLEIQRTEQGDSAMYLCASSLAERPWPQHFGDGTRLSIL.